These 5 T cell receptor beta chains originate from one sample sequenced in a study of PD-L1 blockade in urothelial cancer. Sequencing used immunoSEQ multiplex PCR; TCRdb keeps in-frame clones, though not all of them. The sample lists about 80,000 clones; around 87% were seen once. The source was PBMCs, collected around atezolizumab (anti-PD-L1) treatment. Source of these receptors: a woman aged 70-85 years with urothelial cancer.

With respect to this clone: Other DNA sequences in this sample translate to the same CDR3. The CDR3 is CASRLQGVRSGYTF. Here the CDR3 DNA reads TGTGCCAGCAGGCTGCAGGGTGTTAGGTCTGGCTACACCTTC. The chain carries TRBV2 and TRBJ1-2; the D gene is possibly TRBD1 (5 bases). This CDR3 is built from 14 residues. The germline gives CDR1 SNHLY, CDR2 FYNNEI. V lost 6 bases and J 7 bases, leaving 18 bases between the germline ends.

The chain is built from TRBV23-1 and TRBJ2-7, with a tentative D call TRBD2 (6 bases). TRBV23-1 is labeled an ORF, and its function is uncertain. The CDR3 runs to 18 residues. The ends were cut back, 8 bases at V and 2 bases at J, with 28 bases in the middle. CDR3 sequence: CASPPGGAGRRYAYEQYF. CDR3 nucleotides: TGCGCCAGCCCTCCCGGAGGGGCAGGGCGTAGATATGCCTACGAGCAGTACTTC.

The chain couples TRBV29-1 to TRBJ2-1, with D tentatively TRBD2 (7 bases). Germline CDR1 and CDR2: SQVTM and ANQGSEA. The CDR3 is 14 residues long. The germline V and J ends were trimmed by 5 bases and 6 bases, with 17 bases remaining between them. In nucleotides, the CDR3 is TGCAGCGTTAGGGGGATAGCGGGCCTCAATGAGCAGTTCTTC. Translated: CSVRGIAGLNEQFF.

V is TRBV4-1 and J is TRBJ2-1; a possible D gene is TRBD2 (5 bases). Trimming took 0 bases from V and 1 from J, leaving 10 bases between them. This CDR3 region has 16 residues. Germline assignment: CDR1 MGHRA and CDR2 YSYEKL. CDR3 in amino acids: CASSQDPSRSYNEQFF. The CDR3 DNA reads as TGCGCCAGCAGCCAAGATCCTAGCAGATCCTACAATGAGCAGTTCTTC.

The rearrangement joins TRBV19 to TRBJ2-3, with 8 bases aligning to TRBD1. The germline CDR1 and CDR2 sequences are LNHDA and SQIVND (reference sequence). CDR3 length: 15 residues. V was clipped by 3 bases and J by 4 bases; unmatched bases: 6. The CDR3 is CASSIGQGSADTQYF. CDR3 in DNA: TGTGCCAGTAGTATTGGACAGGGAAGTGCAGATACGCAGTATTTT.